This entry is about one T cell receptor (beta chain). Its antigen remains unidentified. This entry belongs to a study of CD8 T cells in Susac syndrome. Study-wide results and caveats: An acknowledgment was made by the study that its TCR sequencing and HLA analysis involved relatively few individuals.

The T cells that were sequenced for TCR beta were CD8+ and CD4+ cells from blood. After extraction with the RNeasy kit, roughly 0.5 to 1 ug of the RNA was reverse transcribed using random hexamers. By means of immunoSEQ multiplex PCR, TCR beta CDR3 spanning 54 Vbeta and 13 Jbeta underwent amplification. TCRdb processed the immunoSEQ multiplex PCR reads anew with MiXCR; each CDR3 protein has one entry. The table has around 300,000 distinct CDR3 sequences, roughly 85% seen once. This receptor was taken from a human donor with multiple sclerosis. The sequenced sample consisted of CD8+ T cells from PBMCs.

CDR3 in amino acids: CASSSIGQNYGYTF. In nucleotides, the CDR3 is TGTGCCAGCAGTTCAATAGGACAGAATTATGGCTACACCTTC. The V call is TRBV27, the J call TRBJ1-2, with TRBD1 as a possible D gene (6 bases). The V end was cut by 4 bases, the J end by 5 bases, with 14 bases between. The CDR3 totals 14 residues. Germline CDR1 and CDR2: MNHEY and SMNVEV (reference sequence).